This T cell receptor (beta chain) stems from a study of blood T cell repertoires in COVID-19. TCRdb keeps only in-frame clones here, not all; method: immunoSEQ multiplex PCR. The table shows about 260,000 clones, with about 80% occurring only once. This TCR came from a woman in her fifties or sixties who had recovered from COVID-19. Sequencing was done on a sample of peripheral blood.

As DNA, the CDR3 is TGTGCCAGTACCGTCAGACTAGCGGGAGGGAAGGATTTCCAAGAGACCCAGTACTTC. Protein sequence: CASTVRLAGGKDFQETQYF. This chain joins TRBV19 and TRBJ2-5, with 14 bases matching TRBD2. The germline gives CDR1 LNHDA, CDR2 SQIVND (reference sequence). V lost 7 bases, J lost 1 base, and 14 bases stayed unmatched. The CDR3 length is 19 residues.